The next 7 T cell receptor beta chains were all read from a single sample in a study of glioma-infiltrating T cells after dendritic cell vaccination. TCRdb's table, derived via immunoSEQ multiplex PCR, lists solely in-frame clones and lacks some. The sample records about 82,000 clones, approximately 90% being singletons. The sample consisted of blood, taken before dendritic cell vaccination. These receptors all come from a human donor with glioblastoma.

V gene TRBV5-5 combines with J gene TRBJ2-7; D remains ambiguous. The CDR3 extends over 11 amino acids. From germline, CDR1 is SGHKS and CDR2 YYEKEE (reference sequence). The V gene lost 4 bases and the J gene lost 3 bases, with 5 bases spanning the gap. This CDR3 reads CASSINYEQYF. CDR3 DNA sequence: TGTGCCAGCAGCATAAACTACGAGCAGTACTTC.

The rearrangement uses TRBV5-4 and TRBJ1-2; 8 bases are shared with TRBD1. The CDR3 consists of 14 residues. V dropped 1 base and J dropped 6; count of bases not matched to a gene: 5. Per germline, CDR1 SGHNT and CDR2 YYREEE (reference sequence). CDR3: CASSLSRGLNGYTF. For the CDR3, the DNA is TGTGCCAGCAGCTTGTCCAGGGGGCTCAATGGCTACACCTTC.

The chain uses TRBV10-1 and TRBJ1-1; possible D gene TRBD1, 5 bases. V gave up 7 bases and J gave up 0 bases, with 15 bases separating them. Germline CDR1 WNHNN, CDR2 SYGVQD (reference sequence). The CDR3 spans 15 residues. In nucleotides, the CDR3 is TGCGCCAGCAAGCCGACCAGGACAATGAACACTGAAGCTTTCTTT. Protein product: CASKPTRTMNTEAFF.

The gene calls are TRBV30 and TRBJ2-7, with 10 bases lining up with TRBD2. The CDR3 has 13 amino acids. From germline, CDR1 is GTSNPN and CDR2 SVGIG (reference sequence). The V gene end was trimmed by 1 base and the J gene end by 9 bases; junction bases not matched to a gene: 6. The CDR3 bases are TGTGCCTGGAGTGGGCTAGCGGGAGTTTTGCAGTACTTC. This codes for CAWSGLAGVLQYF.

V is TRBV9 and J is TRBJ2-4, with TRBD1 matching over 10 bases. CDR3 size: 16 residues. Trimming removed 4 bases from V and 1 base from J; junction bases left unmatched: 5. Per the germline V gene, CDR1 is SGDLS and CDR2 is YYNGEE. CDR3 sequence: CASSRQGAAAKNIQYF. The CDR3 coding sequence is TGTGCCAGCAGCAGACAGGGGGCTGCGGCCAAAAACATTCAGTACTTC.

DNA of the CDR3: TGCGCCAGCAAGACAGACAATAATTCACCCCTCCACTTT. Protein: CASKTDNNSPLHF. The J gene is TRBJ1-6, the V gene TRBV5-1, with a possible D match to TRBD1 (5 bases). The CDR3 totals 13 residues. V lost 6 bases to trimming and J lost 5 bases, with 9 bases between them. The V gene's germline CDR1 is SGHRS and CDR2 YFSETQ.

This clone was found a few times. The chain is built from TRBV5-1 and TRBJ1-2, with D unresolved. The ends were cut back, 0 bases at V and 2 bases at J, with 5 bases in the middle. Germline V gene data show CDR1 as SGHRS and CDR2 as YFSETQ. This CDR3 comprises 13 residues. The CDR3 reads CASSLEQNYGYTF. In DNA form, the CDR3 reads TGCGCCAGCAGCTTGGAACAGAACTATGGCTACACCTTC.